The rows below give T cell receptor beta chains drawn from one sample of a study of post-analysis software for immune sequencing data. TCRdb recomputed calls from the PCR reads with MiXCR, one row per CDR3 protein. The sample has hundreds of thousands of distinct CDR3 sequences; approximately 39% are singletons. The sequencing input was blood. The receptors were gathered from a girl aged 2 to 10 with multiple sclerosis. The CDR3 runs from the conserved cysteine through the conserved F or W. Each record gives: J gene, clone size, V gene, D gene, CDR3 protein, CDR3 DNA. A D gene is named only where the DNA matches it firmly. Only part of the rows carry a size: once, few, many, or a class if the clone is expanded.

>TRBJ1-5|.|TRBV12-3/TRBV12-4|.
CASSLLEPQPQHF
TGTGCCAGCAGTTTATTGGAACCGCAGCCCCAGCATTTT
>TRBJ2-7|.|TRBV5-6|TRBD1
CASSWTGDDYEQYF
TGTGCCAGCAGCTGGACAGGGGATGACTACGAGCAGTACTTC
>TRBJ1-2|few|TRBV6-5|TRBD1
CASSYRDRSIHTF
TGTGCCAGCAGTTACCGGGACAGGAGTATCCACACCTTC
>TRBJ1-1|few|TRBV6-5|.
CASSYSQHVNTEAFF
TGTGCCAGCAGTTACTCTCAGCACGTGAACACTGAAGCTTTCTTT
>TRBJ2-1|few|TRBV20-1|.
CSARVRPNSYNEQFF
TGCAGTGCTAGAGTGCGGCCGAACAGTTACAATGAGCAGTTCTTC
>TRBJ2-5|.|TRBV29-1|.
CSVAKRGVQTQYF
TGCAGCGTTGCAAAGAGGGGCGTACAGACCCAGTACTTC
>TRBJ2-5|few|TRBV20-1|.
CSARWTAQETQYF
TGCAGTGCTAGATGGACAGCACAAGAGACCCAGTACTTC
>TRBJ2-5|few|TRBV11-2|TRBD1
CASNPTGTGGGETQYF
TGTGCCAGCAACCCAACGGGGACAGGGGGCGGTGAGACCCAGTACTTC
>TRBJ1-2|.|TRBV28|.
CASSLRRDGYTF
TGTGCCAGCAGTTTAAGGCGCGACGGCTACACCTTC
>TRBJ1-2|few|TRBV29-1|.
CSVAQGYYGYTF
TGCAGCGTTGCACAGGGTTACTATGGCTACACCTTC
>TRBJ1-2|few|TRBV3-1|TRBD1
CASSLAGQGNGYTF
TGTGCCAGCAGCCTAGCGGGACAGGGCAACGGCTACACCTTC
>TRBJ2-7|.|TRBV15|.
CATSRVRSSYEQYF
TGTGCCACCAGCAGAGTTAGGAGCTCCTACGAGCAGTACTTC
>TRBJ2-7|few|TRBV10-3|.
CAISDVGGYEQYF
TGTGCCATCAGTGACGTCGGGGGCTACGAGCAGTACTTC
>TRBJ2-4|.|TRBV4-2|.
CAGSPGHKNIQYF
TGTGCCGGCAGCCCTGGCCACAAAAACATTCAGTACTTC
>TRBJ2-6|.|TRBV4-3|.
CASSQEPGSGANVLTF
TGCGCCAGCAGCCAAGAACCGGGGTCTGGGGCCAACGTCCTGACTTTC
>TRBJ2-7|.|TRBV27|TRBD1
CASSLAGQGLGEQYF
TGTGCCAGCAGTTTAGCGGGACAGGGGTTGGGCGAGCAGTACTTC
>TRBJ2-5|few|TRBV9|.
CASAPAVQETQYF
TGTGCCTCCGCCCCAGCAGTCCAAGAGACCCAGTACTTC
>TRBJ2-3|.|TRBV12-3/TRBV12-4|.
CASSLILSGVSADAQYF
TGTGCCAGCAGTTTGATTCTAAGCGGCGTAAGCGCAGATGCGCAGTATTTT
>TRBJ1-1|few|TRBV5-1|TRBD1
CASIPSGGYGEAFF
TGCGCCAGCATCCCGTCAGGGGGATACGGTGAAGCTTTCTTT
>TRBJ1-1|.|TRBV7-9|.
CASTQNTEAFF
TGTGCCAGCACCCAGAACACTGAAGCTTTCTTT
>TRBJ2-7|few|TRBV6-1|.
CATRTYYEQYF
TGTGCCACCAGGACTTACTACGAGCAGTACTTC